A single sample is the source of the 25 T cell receptor beta chains below, sequenced in a study of blood T cell repertoires in COVID-19. The table came from immunoSEQ multiplex PCR; TCRdb's copy has only in-frame clones and leaves some out. The table records over 300,000 clones, about 90% of them present only once. Sequenced: peripheral blood. These receptors all come from a man aged 18 to 29 with active or convalescent COVID-19.

The chain recombines TRBV7-3 with TRBJ2-1, with D possibly being TRBD1 (7 bases). Germline V CDR1 and CDR2: SGHTA, FQGTGA. V was cut by 1 base and J by 3 bases, with 13 bases left in between. This CDR3 has 16 residues. The CDR3 region is CASSLKGRGDYNEQFF. CDR3 DNA sequence: TGTGCCAGCAGCTTAAAGGGCAGGGGGGACTACAATGAGCAGTTCTTC. The complete variable domain, with remaining parts taken from reference TRBV7-3 and TRBJ2-1, reads GAGVSQTPSNKVTEKGKYVELRCDPISGHTALYWYRQSLGQGPEFLIYFQGTGAADDSGLPNDRFFAVRPEGSVSTLKIQRTERGDSAVYLCASSLKGRGDYNEQFFGPGTRLTVL.

The gene calls are TRBV6-1 and TRBJ1-2, with TRBD1 identical over 7 bases. Germline CDR1 is MNHNS and CDR2 is SASEGT. This CDR3 contains 14 residues. Trimming at V came to 2 bases and at J to 7 bases, leaving 7 bases not matched to a gene. DNA for the CDR3: TGTGCCAGCAGTGAAACGACAGGGATGAGTGGCTACACCTTC. Its protein product is CASSETTGMSGYTF.

This sequence joins TRBV18 and TRBJ2-7, with 11 bases that match TRBD2. The V and J ends lost 3 bases and 0 bases, in that order; junction bases with no gene match: 7. Per germline, CDR1 KGHSH and CDR2 LQKENI. This CDR3 is built from 17 residues. The CDR3 bases are TGTGCCAGCTCACCGTCTCTTAGCGGGGGGGCCTCCTACGAGCAGTACTTC. It translates to CASSPSLSGGASYEQYF.

The rearrangement links TRBV19 to TRBJ2-3; D is unresolved. Germline CDR1 and CDR2: LNHDA and SQIVND (reference sequence). V lost 4 bases and J lost 2, with 7 bases in between. This CDR3 is 13 amino acids long. The DNA for the CDR3 is TGTGCCAGTAGTAAAGCCCACACAGATACGCAGTATTTT. It specifies CASSKAHTDTQYF.

This clone was observed once. This chain uses TRBV18 with TRBJ2-2; D perhaps matches TRBD2 (5 bases). The germline gives CDR1 KGHSH, CDR2 LQKENI. Trimming left V 3 bases short and J 0 bases short, with 11 bases between. The CDR3 is 16 residues long. CDR3 nucleotides: TGTGCCAGCTCACCTTCCAGGACTCCGAACACCGGGGAGCTGTTTTTT. Translating it yields CASSPSRTPNTGELFF. The variable domain in full, completed from reference TRBV18 and TRBJ2-2, reads NAGVMQNPRHLVRRRGQEARLRCSPMKGHSHVYWYRQLPEEGLKFMVYLQKENIIDESGMPKERFSAEFPKEGPSILRIQQVVRGDSAAYFCASSPSRTPNTGELFFGEGSRLTVL.

The chain has TRBV29-1 and TRBJ1-2; 7 positions match TRBD1. The CDR3 extends over 14 amino acids. J was trimmed by 4 bases and V by 4 bases; bases with no gene match: 9. The germline gives CDR1 SQVTM, CDR2 ANQGSEA. The CDR3 DNA sequence: TGCAGCGTTGGAGATAGGGGGCATTCCTATGGCTACACCTTC. Translating gives CSVGDRGHSYGYTF.

The rearrangement joins TRBV19 to TRBJ1-5; maybe TRBD1 (6 bases). Germline V lookup: CDR1 LNHDA, CDR2 SQIVND (reference sequence). The CDR3 has 13 residues. Trimming removed 6 bases at V and 3 bases at J, with 9 bases between. The CDR3 DNA is TGTGCCAGTAGCCGGGACAACAATCAGCCCCAGCATTTT. Translated: CASSRDNNQPQHF.

The J gene is TRBJ2-5, the V gene TRBV11-2; D may be TRBD1 (5 bases). The CDR3 spans 16 residues. Trimming removed 5 bases from V and 1 base from J, with 17 bases in between. Germline CDR1 SGHAT, CDR2 FQNNGV. CDR3 region: CASSRWGRATQETQYF. CDR3 DNA: TGTGCCAGCAGCCGATGGGGCAGGGCGACCCAAGAGACCCAGTACTTC. Using reference TRBV11-2 and TRBJ2-5 for the parts outside the CDR3, the full variable domain is EAGVAQSPRYKIIEKRQSVAFWCNPISGHATLYWYQQILGQGPKLLIQFQNNGVVDDSQLPKDRFSAERLKGVDSTLKIQPAKLEDSAVYLCASSRWGRATQETQYFGPGTRLLVL.

V gene TRBV6-5 combines with J gene TRBJ1-2; D possibly corresponds to TRBD1 (5 bases). Between the trimmed V and J ends, which lost 3 bases and 4 bases, there was a span of 9 bases. The germline V gene encodes CDR1 MNHEY and CDR2 SVGAGI. The CDR3 contains 13 residues. The CDR3 DNA reads as TGTGCCAGCAGTTATGGCAGGGCCTATGGCTACACCTTC. As protein: CASSYGRAYGYTF.

The gene calls are TRBV4-3 and TRBJ2-3, with a tentative D call TRBD2 (5 bases). This CDR3 has 16 residues. With 4 bases removed from V and 0 bases from J, the gap between germline ends came to 14 bases. Germline values: CDR1 LGHNA, CDR2 YSLEER. The CDR3 DNA reads as TGCGCCAGCAGCCCTCGGGGTTGGGTTAGCACAGATACGCAGTATTTT. This sequence encodes CASSPRGWVSTDTQYF.

The rearrangement joins TRBV7-3 to TRBJ2-1; D may be TRBD1 (6 bases). From germline, CDR1 is SGHTA and CDR2 FQGTGA. The V end lost 5 bases, the J end lost 5 bases, and 16 bases lay between the germline ends. The CDR3 loop spans 15 amino acids. CDR3 region: CASSPDSVIDNEQFF. The CDR3 nucleotides are TGTGCCAGCAGCCCGGACAGCGTTATTGACAATGAGCAGTTCTTC.

The count of this clone is one. The rearrangement joins TRBV5-8 to TRBJ2-3, with 7 bases that match TRBD1. There are 16 residues in the CDR3. Germline CDR1 and CDR2: SGHTS and YDEGEE. J lost 5 bases, V lost 4 bases, and 13 bases had no gene match. The CDR3 spells CASSEDRIYGGDTQYF. The DNA for the CDR3 is TGTGCCAGCAGCGAGGACAGGATATACGGAGGAGATACGCAGTATTTT. Supplemented by reference TRBV5-8 and TRBJ2-3, the full variable domain reads EAGVTQSPTHLIKTRGQQATLRCSPISGHTSVYWYQQALGLGLQFLLWYDEGEERNRGNFPPRFSGRQFPNYSSELNVNALELEDSALYLCASSEDRIYGGDTQYFGPGTRLTVL.

The rearrangement joins TRBV2 to TRBJ1-1; TRBD1 is a possible D gene (6 bases). The CDR3 covers 16 residues. The ends were cut back, 6 bases at V and 0 bases at J, with 17 bases in the middle. Per the germline V gene, CDR1 is SNHLY and CDR2 is FYNNEI. The CDR3 loop is CASSDEGGLMNTEAFF. For the CDR3, the DNA is TGTGCCAGCAGCGACGAGGGGGGACTAATGAACACTGAAGCTTTCTTT.

The chain has TRBV6-2 or TRBV6-3 and TRBJ2-6; 8 bases fit TRBD1. CDR1 and CDR2 from the germline V gene are MNHEY and SVGEGT. The CDR3 extends over 16 amino acids. Unmatched junction bases numbered 4, after V lost 4 bases and J lost 2 bases. Here the CDR3 DNA reads TGTGCCAGCAGTTCGGACAGGGCCACTGGGGCCAACGTCCTGACTTTC. Its protein product is CASSSDRATGANVLTF.

J is TRBJ1-3 and V is TRBV4-1; D is unclear. The CDR3 spans 15 residues. Between the trimmed V and J ends, which lost 5 bases and 2 bases, there was a span of 13 bases. The V gene's germline CDR1 is MGHRA and CDR2 YSYEKL. The CDR3 is CASSAPRGTGNTIYF. Here the CDR3 DNA reads TGCGCCAGCAGCGCACCCCGGGGTACTGGAAACACCATATATTTT.

The chain combines TRBV28 with TRBJ1-6; 9 bases are a match to TRBD1. This CDR3 contains 17 residues. The V and J ends lost 4 bases and 4 bases, in that order; junction bases with no gene match: 8. Germline V CDR1 and CDR2: MDHEN, SYDVKM. CDR3 bases: TGTGCCAGCAGTTCCCCTCCCGGGACAGGGTATAATTCACCCCTCCACTTT. Translation: CASSSPPGTGYNSPLHF.

In this sample, this clone turned up a few times. The rearrangement joins TRBV27 to TRBJ2-2; TRBD2 is a possible D gene (5 bases). CDR3 size: 15 residues. CDR1 is MNHEY, CDR2 SMNVEV, per germline (reference sequence). V lost 2 bases to trimming and J lost 6 bases, with 13 bases between them. In nucleotides, the CDR3 is TGTGCCAGCAGTTTAGGCACGGGGAGTGCCGGGGAGCTGTTTTTT. Protein: CASSLGTGSAGELFF.

This clone was counted a single time. The rearrangement links TRBV5-1 to TRBJ1-1; maybe TRBD1 (5 bases). V was cut by 0 bases and J by 6 bases, with 15 bases left in between. The CDR3 extends over 15 amino acids. The germline V gene encodes CDR1 SGHRS and CDR2 YFSETQ. The CDR3 spells CASSLDPGLRAEAFF. Here the CDR3 DNA reads TGCGCCAGCAGCTTGGACCCGGGCCTCAGGGCTGAAGCTTTCTTT. The variable domain in full, with the rest retrieved from reference TRBV5-1 and TRBJ1-1, is KAGVTQTPRYLIKTRGQQVTLSCSPISGHRSVSWYQQTPGQGLQFLFEYFSETQRNKGNFPGRFSGRQFSNSRSEMNVSTLELGDSALYLCASSLDPGLRAEAFFGQGTRLTVV.

The chain combines TRBV2 with TRBJ1-6, with 7 nucleotides matching TRBD1. The CDR3 extends over 13 amino acids. Germline values: CDR1 SNHLY, CDR2 FYNNEI. V shed 3 bases, J shed 10 bases, and the junction held 3 bases outside the gene matches. The CDR3 coding sequence is TGTGCCAGCAGTGAGACAGGGTTGTCACCCCTCCACTTT. Its translation: CASSETGLSPLHF.

The chain carries TRBV28 and TRBJ1-5, with TRBD1 matching 7 bases. Germline values: CDR1 MDHEN, CDR2 SYDVKM. Trimming at V came to 6 bases and at J to 3 bases, leaving 8 bases not matched to a gene. The CDR3 has 15 residues. CDR3 amino acids: CASSRGQTNNQPQHF. In DNA form, the CDR3 reads TGTGCCAGCAGCCGGGGACAGACTAACAATCAGCCCCAGCATTTT.

This clone was counted between two and nine times. CDR3 DNA sequence: TGTGCCAGCAGCCGACAGGGGCAAGTAACTGAAGCTTTCTTT. Protein: CASSRQGQVTEAFF. The chain uses TRBV11-3 and TRBJ1-1; the match to TRBD1 covers 8 bases. This CDR3 is built from 14 residues. The V gene end was trimmed by 5 bases and the J gene end by 5 bases; junction bases not matched to a gene: 7. Per germline, CDR1 SGHNT and CDR2 YENEEA.

The chain carries TRBV5-1 and TRBJ2-7; D gene unclear. Per germline, CDR1 SGHRS and CDR2 YFSETQ. This CDR3 is built from 13 residues. The germline V and J ends were trimmed by 2 bases and 4 bases, with 10 bases remaining between them. CDR3 loop: CASSFGSQYEQYF. CDR3 bases: TGCGCCAGCAGCTTCGGGTCACAATACGAGCAGTACTTC.

V usage is TRBV7-2 and J usage is TRBJ2-1; 7 bases agree with TRBD2. V lost 5 bases to trimming and J lost 3 bases; unmatched junction nucleotides: 10. The germline V gene has CDR1 SGHTA and CDR2 FQGNSA. The CDR3 has 16 residues. As DNA, the CDR3 is TGTGCCAGCAGCCCCCGGCGGGGCGGGGGCTACAATGAGCAGTTCTTC. This sequence encodes CASSPRRGGGYNEQFF. The variable domain in full, completed from reference TRBV7-2 and TRBJ2-1, reads GAGVSQSPSNKVTEKGKDVELRCDPISGHTALYWYRQSLGQGLEFLIYFQGNSAPDKSGLPSDRFSAERTGGSVSTLTIQRTQQEDSAVYLCASSPRRGGGYNEQFFGPGTRLTVL.

The chain recombines TRBV28 with TRBJ2-7; tentative D call: TRBD1 (6 bases). V was clipped by 6 bases and J by 3 bases, with 12 bases between them. The CDR3 length is 13 residues. In germline, CDR1 is MDHEN, CDR2 SYDVKM. The CDR3 sequence: CASSIGQNYEQYF. CDR3 DNA sequence: TGTGCCAGCAGCATAGGACAGAACTACGAGCAGTACTTC.

This clone was seen a few times. This chain joins TRBV6-2 or TRBV6-3 and TRBJ2-7; weak D call: TRBD1 (5 bases). This CDR3 has 12 residues. V shed 2 bases and J shed 7 bases, with 9 bases lying between them. Germline V CDR1 and CDR2: MNHEY, SVGEGT. The CDR3, as DNA: TGTGCCAGCAGTTACCAGGGTTGGGAGCAGTACTTC. Amino acids: CASSYQGWEQYF.